This T cell receptor (beta chain) was documented in a study of PD-1 blockade in mismatch repair-deficient tumors. Some clones are missing from TCRdb's copy, which holds only in-frame ones; the method was immunoSEQ multiplex PCR. The data show some 49,000 clones, approximately 80% seen once. Every patient had mismatch repair deficiency by PCR or immunohistochemistry. V was clipped by 8 bases and J by 3 bases, with 10 bases between them. CDR1 is MNHEY, CDR2 SVGAGI, per germline. The CDR3 runs to 12 residues. This clonotype was sampled from an adult with mismatch repair-deficient cancer. The chain is built from TRBV6-5 and TRBJ1-1, with D perhaps matching TRBD1 (5 bases). The material sequenced was PBMCs, taken before pembrolizumab treatment. Here the CDR3 reads CASRRGDTEAFF. CDR3 DNA sequence: TGTGCCAGCCGGAGAGGGGACACTGAAGCTTTCTTT.